This is a list of T cell receptor beta chains from one sample in a study of radiation and T cells in renal cell carcinoma. Sequencing used immunoSEQ multiplex PCR; TCRdb keeps in-frame clones, though not all of them. The sample has 130,000 to 150,000 clones, about 88% seen once; the top ten hold around 4.1%. Specimen: blood, collected from a patient whose treatment included radiotherapy and nephrectomy. The receptors originated from a woman in her sixties or seventies with renal cell carcinoma. The CDR3 runs from the conserved cysteine through the conserved F or W. Fields, in order: J gene, V gene, clone size, D gene, CDR3 length, CDR3 DNA, CDR3 protein. The D gene is left open where the match is weak. Size values are once, few and many counts, or a class for expanded clones, and some rows have none.

TRBJ1-1	TRBV5-6	-	TRBD1	14	TGTGCCAGCAGCGAAGGACAGGGGAGCACTGAAGCTTTCTTT	CASSEGQGSTEAFF
TRBJ2-7	TRBV5-1	-	-	13	TGCGCCAGCAGCCCGGACAGCATATACGAGCAGTACTTC	CASSPDSIYEQYF
TRBJ2-2	TRBV14	-	-	15	TGTGCCAGCAGCCTGGGTCTTATTAACACCGGGGAGCTGTTTTTT	CASSLGLINTGELFF
TRBJ1-1	TRBV5-5	once	TRBD1	16	TGTGCCAGCAGCCTACTCCGACAGGGTGTGAACACTGAAGCTTTCTTT	CASSLLRQGVNTEAFF
TRBJ2-7	TRBV11-2	few	-	15	TGTGCCAGCAGCACCCTAGGGGGGGCCTTCTACGAGCAGTACTTC	CASSTLGGAFYEQYF
TRBJ2-7	TRBV6-5	-	-	12	TGTGCCAGCAGTCCCAGGGGTAACGAGCAGTACTTC	CASSPRGNEQYF
TRBJ2-1	TRBV6-1	few	TRBD2	15	TGTGCCAGCAGTGGACTAGCGGGGGGGCCCAATGAGCAGTTCTTC	CASSGLAGGPNEQFF
TRBJ2-6	TRBV11-3	-	TRBD1	16	TGTGCCAGCAGCTTAGGACAGGGGACTGGGGCCAACGTCCTGACTTTC	CASSLGQGTGANVLTF
TRBJ1-3	TRBV5-6	-	-	16	TGTGCCAGCAGCCGCAGGACAGTTTACTCTGGAAACACCATATATTTT	CASSRRTVYSGNTIYF
TRBJ1-6	TRBV9	-	TRBD1	17	TGTGCCAGCAGCGAATTGGACAGGGCCCTTTGGAATTCACCCCTCCACTTT	CASSELDRALWNSPLHF
TRBJ2-3	TRBV9	-	TRBD2	16	TGTGCCAGCAGCGTGTCGGGGGGGAGAAACACAGATACGCAGTATTTT	CASSVSGGRNTDTQYF
TRBJ1-4	TRBV11-2	-	-	14	TGTGCCAGCAGCCCGCCGGCCCTGTACGAAAAACTGTTTTTT	CASSPPALYEKLFF
TRBJ2-1	TRBV15	-	-	17	TGTGCCACCAGCAGTACGCAGGGGCAGAGCTCCTACAATGAGCAGTTCTTC	CATSSTQGQSSYNEQFF
TRBJ1-1	TRBV14	-	-	16	TGTGCCAGCAGCCAAGGGGGGACATCAAGGGACACTGAAGCTTTCTTT	CASSQGGTSRDTEAFF
TRBJ2-7	TRBV6-1	-	TRBD1	15	TGTGCCAGCAGTGAAGAGGGACAGGGCTCCTACGAGCAGTACTTC	CASSEEGQGSYEQYF
TRBJ1-1	TRBV7-9	-	-	16	TGTGCCAGCAGCGGCTTCGGACGCTCCATGAACACTGAAGCTTTCTTT	CASSGFGRSMNTEAFF
TRBJ1-5	TRBV7-2	-	TRBD1	16	TGTGCCAGCAGCTTGGACAGGGGGCCTAACAATCAGCCCCAGCATTTT	CASSLDRGPNNQPQHF
TRBJ2-1	TRBV15	-	TRBD2	15	TGTGCCACCAGCAGCTTAGCGGGGAGTTACAATGAGCAGTTCTTC	CATSSLAGSYNEQFF
TRBJ2-3	TRBV6-1	-	-	15	TGTGCCAGCAGTAATCGTGGCGGAAGCACAGATACGCAGTATTTT	CASSNRGGSTDTQYF
TRBJ1-6	TRBV6-5	-	TRBD1	14	TGTGCCAGCAGACAGGGGGCGCGGAATTCACCCCTCCACTTT	CASRQGARNSPLHF
TRBJ1-2	TRBV7-2	-	-	16	TGTGCCAGCAGCCCACCACCCGCGGGAGCTAACTATGGCTACACCTTC	CASSPPPAGANYGYTF
TRBJ1-4	TRBV19	-	TRBD1	14	TGTGCCAGTAGTCGGGGACAGTACAATGAAAAACTGTTTTTT	CASSRGQYNEKLFF
TRBJ1-6	TRBV6-1	-	-	15	TGTGCCAGCACCCCAGTCGGGGGATATAATTCACCCCTCCACTTT	CASTPVGGYNSPLHF
TRBJ2-1	TRBV6-1	-	TRBD2	15	TGTGCCAGCACCCGACTAGCGGGGGGGCCAAATGAGCAGTTCTTC	CASTRLAGGPNEQFF
TRBJ1-6	TRBV27	-	-	15	TGTGCCAGCAGTTTAGCCAGGGCTAATAATTCACCCCTCCACTTT	CASSLARANNSPLHF
TRBJ2-1	TRBV5-4	-	-	13	TGTGCCAGCAGCTTGAACGGACCCAATGAGCAGTTCTTC	CASSLNGPNEQFF
TRBJ2-7	TRBV13	-	-	12	TGTGCCAGCAGTCTCGCCCTCTACGAGCAGTACTTC	CASSLALYEQYF